This entry lists 26 T cell receptor beta chains sequenced from one sample in a study of T cells after yellow fever vaccination (dated by TCRdb to 2018 to 2020). Libraries came from 5' RACE. TCRdb names Illumina HiSeq 2500 as the instrument used. Clones were called with MiXCR by TCRdb after fastp trimmed the public reads at Q25, and only in-frame beta chains were retained. CDR3 protein sequences are deduplicated, and each keeps its most common genes and DNA. For this sample there are more than 350,000 distinct CDR3 sequences; 11% appear just once. The ten largest clones represent more than 15% of the sample. The sample's treatment or condition label is to be understood as: live attenuated yellow fever vaccine strain. Sequencing used PBMCs, obtained on the day of the first yellow fever vaccination. The receptors were gathered from a young man who received the YFV17D yellow fever vaccine.

There are a few counts of this clonotype. The V and J genes are TRBV5-1 and TRBJ1-2; D call uncertain. CDR1 SGHRS and CDR2 YFSETQ come from the germline V gene. Trimming removed 0 bases at V and 3 bases at J, with 6 bases between. The CDR3 extends over 13 amino acids. The CDR3 DNA is TGCGCCAGCAGCTTGGAAGCCTACTATGGCTACACCTTC. As protein: CASSLEAYYGYTF.

The genes are TRBV6-2 or TRBV6-3 and TRBJ2-7, with D possibly matching TRBD2 (5 bases). The CDR3 is made up of 14 amino acids. Trimming took off 0 bases at V and 7 bases at J, with 13 bases between the two ends. Germline V gene sequence: CDR1 MNHEY, CDR2 SVGEGT. The CDR3 sequence: CASSYSEVRREQYV. CDR3 coding DNA: TGTGCCAGCAGTTACTCGGAGGTTCGGCGGGAGCAGTACGTC.

This clonotype was observed a handful of times. The V gene is TRBV7-9, the J gene TRBJ1-6; D is unresolved. Germline CDR1 reads SEHNR; CDR2 reads FQNEAQ (reference sequence). V was clipped by 0 bases and J by 10 bases, with 19 bases between them. The CDR3 spans 17 residues. The DNA of the CDR3 is TGTGCCAGCAGCTTAGCGCCCTCGACGCAGGAGGGATCACCCCTCCACTTT. Translated, it gives CASSLAPSTQEGSPLHF. The whole variable domain, filled in from reference TRBV7-9 and TRBJ1-6, reads DTGVSQNPRHKITKRGQNVTFRCDPISEHNRLYWYRQTLGQGPEFLTYFQNEAQLEKSRLLSDRFSAERPKGSFSTLEIQRTEQGDSAMYLCASSLAPSTQEGSPLHFGNGTRLTVT.

This clonotype occurred a few times. The chain is built from TRBV15 and TRBJ2-1; D may be TRBD2 (7 bases). There are 16 residues in the CDR3. Germline V gene data show CDR1 as LNHNV and CDR2 as YYDKDF (reference sequence). Trimming left V 0 bases short and J 1 base short, with 10 bases between. CDR3 nucleotide sequence: TGTGCCACCAGCAGAGATGGGGGGGCTTCCTACAATGAGCAGTTCTTC. This translates into CATSRDGGASYNEQFF.

This clonotype came up many times. The J gene is TRBJ2-7, the V gene TRBV23-1; TRBD1 or TRBD2 may be the D gene (6 bases each). TRBV23-1 is labeled an ORF, and its function is uncertain. The CDR3 contains 10 residues. CDR3 sequence reads: CATGAHEQYV. The CDR3 DNA reads TGCGCTACGGGGGCCCACGAGCAGTACGTC.

The chain combines TRBV4-3 with TRBJ2-1, with D maybe TRBD2 (5 bases). This CDR3 contains 14 residues. Trimming cost V 2 bases and J 5 bases, with 10 bases left between them. Germline CDR1 and CDR2: LGHNA and YSLEER. The DNA of the CDR3 is TGCGCCAGCAGCCAAAATCCCGGGGACAATGAGCAGTTCTTC. It specifies CASSQNPGDNEQFF.

The chain links TRBV7-9 to TRBJ1-1; D gene uncertain. Germline values: CDR1 SEHNR, CDR2 FQNEAQ (reference sequence). The CDR3 extends over 15 amino acids. Trimming took 1 base from V and 1 from J, leaving 10 bases between them. CDR3 amino acids: CASSLGASGNTEAFF. In nucleotides, the CDR3 is TGTGCCAGCAGCTTAGGTGCGTCAGGGAACACTGAAGCTTTCTTT.

For this clonotype: A much larger clone is a single base away; this may be a read error. The chain combines TRBV7-9 with TRBJ2-1; D is unresolved. Germline V gene data show CDR1 as SEHNR and CDR2 as FQNEAQ (reference sequence). The CDR3 runs to 12 residues. Written as DNA, the CDR3 is TGTGCCAGCAGCTTTGGTAGGAATGATCAGTTCTTC. This translates into CASSFGRNDQFF.

The chain is built from TRBV20-1 and TRBJ2-5; TRBD1 or TRBD2 may be the D gene (5 bases each). Germline V gene lookup returns CDR1 DFQATT and CDR2 SNEGSKA (reference sequence). The CDR3 runs to 12 residues. V was clipped by 6 bases and J by 1 base, with 9 bases between them. DNA of the CDR3: TGCAGTGCACGAGGGGTCCAAGAGACCCAGTACTTC. Translated, it gives CSARGVQETQYF.

The chain employs TRBV3-1 and TRBJ1-5; D might be TRBD1 (6 bases). The V gene lost 0 bases and the J gene lost 2 bases, with 17 bases spanning the gap. Germline V gene data show CDR1 as LGHDT and CDR2 as YNNKEL (reference sequence). This CDR3 is built from 18 residues. For the CDR3, the DNA is TGTGCCAGCAGCCAAGAGTTTTCAGGGAAGGGGGGCAATCAGCCCCAGCATTTT. As protein: CASSQEFSGKGGNQPQHF.

V and J are TRBV7-2 and TRBJ1-2; D might be TRBD1 (6 bases). The CDR3 has 12 residues. CDR1 SGHTA and CDR2 FQGNSA come from the germline V gene. Trimming took 5 bases from V and 6 from J, leaving 10 bases between them. CDR3 DNA sequence: TGTGCCAGCAGCCTACAGGGAAATGGCTACACCTTC. Protein sequence: CASSLQGNGYTF.

The chain recombines TRBV10-2 with TRBJ2-5; 8 nucleotides align to TRBD2. V gave up 10 bases and J gave up 5 bases; unmatched junction bases: 12. Germline lookup yields CDR1 WSHSY and CDR2 SAAADI. The CDR3 runs 14 residues. CDR3: CAISGGSGGETQYF. CDR3 coding DNA: TGCGCCATTTCGGGCGGTTCGGGAGGGGAGACCCAGTACTTC.

This clonotype was detected a few times. This rearrangement joins TRBV20-1 to TRBJ2-7; D might be TRBD1 (6 bases). Germline lookup yields CDR1 DFQATT and CDR2 SNEGSKA (reference sequence). V lost 1 base and J lost 5, with 24 bases in between. CDR3 length equals 17 residues. The DNA for the CDR3 is TGCAGTGCTAGAGTGCCCTATGGATCAGGGCAGGGGAACGAGCAGTACTTC. Its protein product is CSARVPYGSGQGNEQYF.

This clonotype has just a few counts. V and J are TRBV7-8 and TRBJ2-1; D is uncertain. The CDR3 totals 14 residues. Germline values: CDR1 SGHVS, CDR2 FQNEAQ. V lost 0 bases and J lost 4, with 7 bases in between. The CDR3 spells CASSLARIYNEQFF. The CDR3 region has the DNA TGTGCCAGCAGCTTAGCCAGAATATACAATGAGCAGTTCTTC.

This clonotype was detected only a few times. The chain is built from TRBV12-3 or TRBV12-4 and TRBJ2-7; 7 nucleotides line up with TRBD2. The CDR3 extends over 15 amino acids. V lost 3 bases and J lost 7; bases outside the gene matches: 12. This chain's CDR3 is CASSFGGVRSGEQYV. The CDR3 DNA reads TGTGCCAGCAGTTTTGGGGGGGTTCGCTCCGGAGAGCAGTACGTC.

V and J are TRBV7-6 and TRBJ2-5, with no clear D. Trimming stripped 2 bases from V and 6 bases from J, with 13 bases between. The germline V gene encodes CDR1 SGHVS and CDR2 FNYEAQ. CDR3 length: 14 residues. In nucleotides, the CDR3 is TGTGCCAGCAGCTTACAAGCGCCCGGGCAGACCCAGTACTTC. It codes for CASSLQAPGQTQYF.

Notes on this clonotype: This may be a read error: a much more frequent sequence differs by one nucleotide. The J gene is TRBJ1-1, the V gene TRBV7-6; D call uncertain. This CDR3 is 13 amino acids long. Germline V gene lookup returns CDR1 SGHVS and CDR2 FNYEAQ. In DNA form, the CDR3 reads TGTGCCAGCAGCCGGGAACAGAACACTAAAGCTTTCTTT. Its protein product is CASSREQNTKAFF.

J is TRBJ2-7 and V is TRBV12-3 or TRBV12-4; D unresolved. This CDR3 has 11 amino acids. V was trimmed by 3 bases and J by 5 bases, leaving 5 bases between them. CDR3 amino acids: CASSFGNEQYV. The CDR3 nucleotides are TGTGCCAGCAGTTTTGGAAACGAGCAGTACGTC.

The V call is TRBV11-2, the J call TRBJ2-1, with a weak D call TRBD2 (6 bases). Germline CDR1 and CDR2: SGHAT and FQNNGV. V lost 1 base to trimming and J lost 9 bases, with 13 bases between them. The CDR3 is made up of 14 amino acids. CDR3 amino acids: CASSLGPLGSEQFF. The CDR3 DNA follows: TGTGCCAGCAGCTTAGGGCCCCTCGGGAGTGAGCAGTTCTTC.

V usage is TRBV7-9 and J usage is TRBJ1-1; 8 bases agree with TRBD1. CDR3 length equals 14 residues. CDR1 and CDR2 (germline): SEHNR, FQNEAQ (reference sequence). The junction had 6 bases not matched to a gene; V was cut back by 6 bases and J by 3 bases. CDR3 amino acids: CASSQVTGDTEAFF. DNA for the CDR3: TGTGCCAGCAGTCAAGTGACAGGGGACACTGAAGCTTTCTTT.

The table lists this clonotype with a few counts. The V and J genes are TRBV3-1 and TRBJ2-5; D unclear. V was cut by 0 bases and J by 2 bases, with 7 bases left in between. CDR1 is LGHDT and CDR2 is YNNKEL in the germline V gene (reference sequence). This CDR3 has 14 residues. The CDR3 protein is CASSQETIQETQYF. The CDR3, as DNA: TGTGCCAGCAGCCAAGAAACCATACAAGAGACCCAGTACTTC.

The chain has TRBV5-1 and TRBJ2-5; the D is unclear. The CDR3 has 17 amino acids. Trimming removed 0 bases from V and 4 bases from J, with 19 bases in between. Germline V lookup: CDR1 SGHRS, CDR2 YFSETQ. CDR3 coding DNA: TGCGCCAGCAGCTTGGGGGTCAGCCCCGGTTCAGGAGAGACCCAGTACTTC. It yields the protein CASSLGVSPGSGETQYF.

The table lists this clonotype with many counts. V usage is TRBV7-3 and J usage is TRBJ2-3; TRBD2 matches 7 bases. With 0 bases clipped from V and 1 base from J, the junction kept 1 base outside the gene matches. CDR3 size: 15 residues. From germline, CDR1 is SGHTA and CDR2 FQGTGA. CDR3 residues: CASSLTSGRTDTQYF. In DNA, the CDR3 is TGTGCCAGCAGCTTAACTAGCGGGCGCACAGATACGCAGTATTTT.

This clonotype appeared many times. The J gene is TRBJ1-5, the V gene TRBV29-1, with 12 bases identical to TRBD1. Germline V gene lookup returns CDR1 SQVTM and CDR2 ANQGSEA. The CDR3 loop spans 16 amino acids. The V and J ends lost 7 bases and 2 bases, in that order; junction bases with no gene match: 9. CDR3 protein: CSASGTGGAGNQPQHF. The CDR3 DNA reads TGCAGCGCGTCCGGGACAGGGGGCGCGGGCAATCAGCCCCAGCATTTT.

This clonotype came up many times. This chain joins TRBV4-1 and TRBJ2-2; no firm D call. CDR1 is MGHRA, CDR2 YSYEKL, per germline. CDR3 length equals 14 residues. V lost 5 bases, J lost 4 bases, and 11 bases lay in between. The CDR3 DNA sequence: TGCGCCAGCAGCAGGGAAGGCCCCACCGGGGAGCTGTTTTTT. It specifies CASSREGPTGELFF.

The chain combines TRBV30 with TRBJ2-7; D is undetermined. The CDR3 runs 11 residues. Germline V gene data show CDR1 as GTSNPN and CDR2 as SVGIG (reference sequence). Trimming stripped 3 bases from V and 5 bases from J, with 8 bases between. In DNA, the CDR3 is TGTGCCTGGAGCCAAAGTAACGAGCAGTACTTC. Translation: CAWSQSNEQYF.